This TCR beta chain was profiled in a study of blood T cell repertoires in COVID-19. About the research overall: Samples of COVID-19 (acute and convalescent) were obtained from the United States, Italy and Spain. Sample material is recorded as cDNA or gDNA derived from T cells, B-cell-depleted T cells, or PBMCs.

This clone was counted only a few times. The CDR3 runs to 16 residues. The ends lost 3 bases at V and 4 bases at J; junction bases unmatched: 7. Germline V gene sequence: CDR1 SGHDT, CDR2 YYEEEE. Sequenced by immunoSEQ multiplex PCR; TCRdb stores in-frame clones only, minus some. The data contain fewer than 300,000 clones, over 75% of them singletons. The clonotype originates from a man aged 50-59 years with active or convalescent COVID-19. The V gene is TRBV5-6, the J gene TRBJ1-2; 12 positions match TRBD1. Source material: peripheral blood. The CDR3 protein is CASSSGTGGAVYGYTF. The CDR3 DNA follows: TGTGCCAGCAGCTCCGGGACAGGGGGCGCGGTCTATGGCTACACCTTC. Full variable domain (missing parts from reference TRBV5-6 and TRBJ1-2): DAGVTQSPTHLIKTRGQQVTLRCSPKSGHDTVSWYQQALGQGPQFIFQYYEEEERQRGNFPDRFSGHQFPNYSSELNVNALLLGDSALYLCASSSGTGGAVYGYTFGSGTRLTVV.